This TCR beta chain came from a study of OX40 agonist ivuxolimab in advanced cancers. Overall study: People in dose escalation had one of these cancers: hepatocellular carcinoma, melanoma, renal cell or head and neck cancer.

Assay: immunoSEQ multiplex PCR; the TCRdb copy retains only in-frame clones and omits some. The sample has more than 80,000 clones, nearly 90% seen once. Looked up from germline, CDR1 is LNHDA and CDR2 is SQIVND (reference sequence). There are 16 residues in the CDR3. After removal of 5 bases from V and 11 bases from J, the junction contained 16 bases not matched to a gene. The genes are TRBV19 and TRBJ1-5; TRBD1 aligns across 9 bases. The sequence derives from an adult with an advanced solid tumor such as melanoma, head and neck, liver or kidney cancer. Specimen: CD4+ or CD8+ T cells sorted from blood, collected in a trial of the OX40 agonist ivuxolimab. Here the CDR3 DNA reads TGTGCCAGTAGTTCCTCCGGGACAGGGTCGAAAGGAGCCCAGCATTTT. Encoded protein: CASSSSGTGSKGAQHF.